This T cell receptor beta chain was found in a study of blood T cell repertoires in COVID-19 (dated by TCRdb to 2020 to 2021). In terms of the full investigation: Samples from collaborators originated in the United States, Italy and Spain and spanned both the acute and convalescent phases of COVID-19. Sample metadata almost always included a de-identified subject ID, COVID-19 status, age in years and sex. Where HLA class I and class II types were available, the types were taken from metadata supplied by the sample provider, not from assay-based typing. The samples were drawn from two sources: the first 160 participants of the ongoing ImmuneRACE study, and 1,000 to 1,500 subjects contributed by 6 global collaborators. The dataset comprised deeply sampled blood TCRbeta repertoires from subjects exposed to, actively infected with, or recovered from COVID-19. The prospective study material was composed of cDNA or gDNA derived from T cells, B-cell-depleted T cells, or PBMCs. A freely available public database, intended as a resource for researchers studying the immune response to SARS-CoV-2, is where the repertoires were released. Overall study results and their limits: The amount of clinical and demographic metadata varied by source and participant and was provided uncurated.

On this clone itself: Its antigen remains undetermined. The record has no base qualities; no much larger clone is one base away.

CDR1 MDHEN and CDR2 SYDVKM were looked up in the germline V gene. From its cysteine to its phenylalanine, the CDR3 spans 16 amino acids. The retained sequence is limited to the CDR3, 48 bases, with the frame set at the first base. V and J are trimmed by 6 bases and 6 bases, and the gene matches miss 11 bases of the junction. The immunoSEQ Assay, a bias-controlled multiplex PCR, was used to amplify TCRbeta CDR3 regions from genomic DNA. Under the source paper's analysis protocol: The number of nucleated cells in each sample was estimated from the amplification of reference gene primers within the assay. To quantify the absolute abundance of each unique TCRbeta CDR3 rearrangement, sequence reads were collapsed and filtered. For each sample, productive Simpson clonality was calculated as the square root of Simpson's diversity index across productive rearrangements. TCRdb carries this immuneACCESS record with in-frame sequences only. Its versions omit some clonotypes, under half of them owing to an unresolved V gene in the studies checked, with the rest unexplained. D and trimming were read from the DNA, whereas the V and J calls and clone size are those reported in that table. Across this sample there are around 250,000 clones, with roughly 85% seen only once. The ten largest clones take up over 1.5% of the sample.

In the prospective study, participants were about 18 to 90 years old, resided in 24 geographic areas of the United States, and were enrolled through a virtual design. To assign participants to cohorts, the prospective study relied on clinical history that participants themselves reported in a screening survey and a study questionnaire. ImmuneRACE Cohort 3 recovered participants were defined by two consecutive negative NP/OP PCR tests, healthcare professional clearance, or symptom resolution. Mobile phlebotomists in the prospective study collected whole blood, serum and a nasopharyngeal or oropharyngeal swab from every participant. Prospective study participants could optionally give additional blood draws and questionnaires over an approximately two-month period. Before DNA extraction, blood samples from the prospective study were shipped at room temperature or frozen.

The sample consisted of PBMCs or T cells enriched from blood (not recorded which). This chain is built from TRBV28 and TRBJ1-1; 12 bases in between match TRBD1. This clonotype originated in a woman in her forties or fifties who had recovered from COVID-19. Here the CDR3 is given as CASSQLGQGAIAEAFF. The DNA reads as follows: TGTGCCAGCAGCCAACTGGGACAGGGGGCGATAGCTGAAGCTTTCTTT.